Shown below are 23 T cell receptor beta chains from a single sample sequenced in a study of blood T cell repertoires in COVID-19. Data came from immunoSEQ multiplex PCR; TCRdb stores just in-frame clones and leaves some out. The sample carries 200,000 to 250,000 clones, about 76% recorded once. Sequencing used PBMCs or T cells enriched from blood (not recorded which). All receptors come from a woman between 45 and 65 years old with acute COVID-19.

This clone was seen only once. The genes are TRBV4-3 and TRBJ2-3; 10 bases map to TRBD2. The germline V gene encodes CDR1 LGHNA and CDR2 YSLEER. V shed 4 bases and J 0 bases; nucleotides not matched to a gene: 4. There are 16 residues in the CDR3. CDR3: CASSPPTSGSTDTQYF. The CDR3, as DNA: TGCGCCAGCAGCCCACCGACTAGCGGGAGCACAGATACGCAGTATTTT.

The CDR3 bases are TGTGCCAGCAGCTTAAGAATATCCAGGGGCTCCTACAATGAGCAGTTCTTC. Translating gives CASSLRISRGSYNEQFF. V and J are TRBV7-9 and TRBJ2-1; possibly TRBD1 for D (6 bases). Germline CDR1 reads SEHNR; CDR2 reads FQNEAQ (reference sequence). This CDR3 contains 17 residues. Deletions cut 2 bases from V and 0 bases from J, with 14 bases between.

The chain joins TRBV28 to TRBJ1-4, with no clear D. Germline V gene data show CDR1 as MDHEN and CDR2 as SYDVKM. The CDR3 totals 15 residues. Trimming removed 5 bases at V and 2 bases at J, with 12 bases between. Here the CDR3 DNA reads TGTGCCAGCAGTCCCCTCAGGAAGACTAATGAAAAACTGTTTTTT. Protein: CASSPLRKTNEKLFF.

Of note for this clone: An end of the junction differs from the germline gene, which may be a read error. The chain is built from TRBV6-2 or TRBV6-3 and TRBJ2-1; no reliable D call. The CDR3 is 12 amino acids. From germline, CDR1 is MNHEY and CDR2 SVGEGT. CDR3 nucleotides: TGTGCCAGCAGTTACTCCAACAATGAGCAGTTCTTC. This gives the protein CASSYSNNEQFF.

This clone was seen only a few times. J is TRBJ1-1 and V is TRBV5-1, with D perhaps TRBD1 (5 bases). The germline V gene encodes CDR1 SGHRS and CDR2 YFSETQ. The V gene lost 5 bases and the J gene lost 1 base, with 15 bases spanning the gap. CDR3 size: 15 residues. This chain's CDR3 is CASRNTGFSNTEAFF. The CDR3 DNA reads TGCGCCAGCAGGAACACAGGTTTTTCGAACACTGAAGCTTTCTTT.

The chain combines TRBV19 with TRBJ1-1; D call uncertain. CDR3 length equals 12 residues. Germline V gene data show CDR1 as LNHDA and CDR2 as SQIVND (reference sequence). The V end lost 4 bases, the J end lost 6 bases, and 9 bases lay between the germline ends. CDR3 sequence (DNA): TGTGCCAGTAGTAAACGAGTCTCTGAAGCTTTCTTT. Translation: CASSKRVSEAFF.

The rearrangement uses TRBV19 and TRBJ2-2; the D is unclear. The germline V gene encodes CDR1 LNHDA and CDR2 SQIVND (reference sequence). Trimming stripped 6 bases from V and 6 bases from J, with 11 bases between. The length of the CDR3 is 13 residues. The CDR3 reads CASRQHSAGELFF. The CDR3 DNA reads TGTGCCAGTAGACAACACAGTGCCGGGGAGCTGTTTTTT.

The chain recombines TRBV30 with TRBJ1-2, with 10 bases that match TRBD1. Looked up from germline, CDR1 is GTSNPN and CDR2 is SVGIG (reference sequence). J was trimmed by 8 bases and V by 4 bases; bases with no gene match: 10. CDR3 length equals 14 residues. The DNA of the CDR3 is TGTGCCTGGAAACTCGGACAGGGGGTGGAAGGCTACACCTTC. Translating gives CAWKLGQGVEGYTF.

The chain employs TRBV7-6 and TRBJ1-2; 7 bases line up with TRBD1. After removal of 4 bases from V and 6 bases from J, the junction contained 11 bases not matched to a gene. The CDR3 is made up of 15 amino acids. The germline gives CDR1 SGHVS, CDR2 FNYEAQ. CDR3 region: CASSSNRGNLDGYTF. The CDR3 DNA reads TGTGCCAGCAGCTCAAACAGGGGAAATCTCGATGGCTACACCTTC.

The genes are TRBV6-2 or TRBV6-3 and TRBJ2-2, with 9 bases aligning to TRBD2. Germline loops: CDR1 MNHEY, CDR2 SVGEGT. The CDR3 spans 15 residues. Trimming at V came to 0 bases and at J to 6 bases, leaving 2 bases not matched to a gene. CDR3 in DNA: TGTGCCAGCAGTTACTCGTCTAGCGGGGCCGGGGAGCTGTTTTTT. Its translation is CASSYSSSGAGELFF.

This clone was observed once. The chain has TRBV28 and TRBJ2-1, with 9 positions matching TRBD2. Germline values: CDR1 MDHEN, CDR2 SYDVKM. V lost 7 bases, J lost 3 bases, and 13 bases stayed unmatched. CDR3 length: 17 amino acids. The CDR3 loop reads CASISPSTSGHYNEQFF. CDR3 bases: TGTGCCAGCATTTCCCCCTCGACTAGCGGTCACTACAATGAGCAGTTCTTC.

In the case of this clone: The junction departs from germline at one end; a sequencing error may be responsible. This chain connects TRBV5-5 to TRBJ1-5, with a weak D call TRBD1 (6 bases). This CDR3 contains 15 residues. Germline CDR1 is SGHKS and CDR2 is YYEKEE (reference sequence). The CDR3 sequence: CASSLAGGANQPQHF. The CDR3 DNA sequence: TGTGCCAGCAGTTTGGCTGGGGGGGCCAATCAGCCCCAGCATTTT.

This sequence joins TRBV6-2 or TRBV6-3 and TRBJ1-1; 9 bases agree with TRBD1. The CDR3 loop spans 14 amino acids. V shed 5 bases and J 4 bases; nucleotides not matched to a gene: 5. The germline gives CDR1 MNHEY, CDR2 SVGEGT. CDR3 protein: CASSRTGAVTEAFF. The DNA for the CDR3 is TGTGCCAGCAGTCGGACAGGGGCGGTCACTGAAGCTTTCTTT.

CDR3 sequence: CASRSGLNTEAFF. The CDR3 DNA reads TGCGCCAGCAGATCGGGTCTGAACACTGAAGCTTTCTTT. This rearrangement joins TRBV5-1 to TRBJ1-1; no clear D gene. Between the trimmed V and J ends, which lost 5 bases and 0 bases, there was a span of 8 bases. CDR1 and CDR2 from the germline V gene are SGHRS and YFSETQ. This CDR3 spans 13 amino acids.

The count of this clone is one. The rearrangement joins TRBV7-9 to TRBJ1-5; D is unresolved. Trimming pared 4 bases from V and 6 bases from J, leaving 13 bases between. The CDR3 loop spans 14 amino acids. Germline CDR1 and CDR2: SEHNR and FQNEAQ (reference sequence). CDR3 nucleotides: TGTGCCAGCAGCTCTCCCGAGGTATTTCAGCCCCAGCATTTT. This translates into CASSSPEVFQPQHF.

The CDR3 nucleotides are TGTGCTAGTGGTTTATCAGGGATCAATCAGCCCCAGCATTTT. This sequence encodes CASGLSGINQPQHF. J is TRBJ1-5 and V is TRBV12-5; D might be TRBD1 (5 bases). The ends were cut back, 3 bases at V and 3 bases at J, with 9 bases in the middle. This CDR3 has 14 residues. Germline-derived CDR1 and CDR2 are LGHNT and FRNRAP.

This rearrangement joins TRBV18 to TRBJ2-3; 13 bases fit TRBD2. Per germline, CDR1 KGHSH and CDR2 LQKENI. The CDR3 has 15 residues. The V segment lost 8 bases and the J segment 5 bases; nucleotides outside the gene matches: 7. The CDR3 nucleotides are TGTGCCAGCCCTCGGACTAGCGGGAGTATAGATACGCAGTATTTT. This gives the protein CASPRTSGSIDTQYF.

For the CDR3, the DNA is TGTGCCAGTAGCCCGGACAGGGTCTCCTACAATGAGCAGTTCTTC. Its protein product is CASSPDRVSYNEQFF. The chain has TRBV19 and TRBJ2-1, with 8 bases aligning to TRBD1. The CDR3 covers 15 residues. Germline lookup yields CDR1 LNHDA and CDR2 SQIVND (reference sequence). The junction had 4 bases not matched to a gene; V was cut back by 6 bases and J by 0 bases. The variable domain in full, completed from reference TRBV19 and TRBJ2-1, reads DGGITQSPKYLFRKEGQNVTLSCEQNLNHDAMYWYRQDPGQGLRLIYYSQIVNDFQKGDIAEGYSVSREKKESFPLTVTSAQKNPTAFYLCASSPDRVSYNEQFFGPGTRLTVL.

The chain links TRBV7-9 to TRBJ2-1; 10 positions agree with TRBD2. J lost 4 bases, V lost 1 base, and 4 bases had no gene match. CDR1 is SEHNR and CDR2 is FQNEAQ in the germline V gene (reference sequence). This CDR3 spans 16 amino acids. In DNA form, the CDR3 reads TGTGCCAGCAGCTTAGAAATACTAGCGGGGTACAATGAGCAGTTCTTC. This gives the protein CASSLEILAGYNEQFF. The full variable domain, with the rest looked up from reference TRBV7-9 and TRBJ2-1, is DTGVSQNPRHKITKRGQNVTFRCDPISEHNRLYWYRQTLGQGPEFLTYFQNEAQLEKSRLLSDRFSAERPKGSFSTLEIQRTEQGDSAMYLCASSLEILAGYNEQFFGPGTRLTVL.

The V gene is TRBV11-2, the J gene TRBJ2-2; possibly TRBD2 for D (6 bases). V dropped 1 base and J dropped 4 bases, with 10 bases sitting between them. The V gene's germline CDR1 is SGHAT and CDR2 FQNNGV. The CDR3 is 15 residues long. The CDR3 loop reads CASSLVGLSTGELFF. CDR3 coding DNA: TGTGCCAGCAGCTTAGTTGGACTAAGCACCGGGGAGCTGTTTTTT.

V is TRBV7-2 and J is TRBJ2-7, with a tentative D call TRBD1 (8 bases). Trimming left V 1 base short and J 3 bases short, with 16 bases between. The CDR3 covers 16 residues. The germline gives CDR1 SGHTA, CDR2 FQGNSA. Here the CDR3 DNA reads TGTGCCAGCAGCTTAGAAGACAGGGGAGGGATCTACGAGCAGTACTTC. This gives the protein CASSLEDRGGIYEQYF.

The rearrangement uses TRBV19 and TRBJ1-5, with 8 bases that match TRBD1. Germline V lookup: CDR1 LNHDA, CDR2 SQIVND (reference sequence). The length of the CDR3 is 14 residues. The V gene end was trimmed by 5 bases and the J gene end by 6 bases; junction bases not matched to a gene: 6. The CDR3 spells CASSGQGDFQPQHF. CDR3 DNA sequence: TGTGCCAGTAGTGGACAGGGAGATTTTCAGCCCCAGCATTTT.

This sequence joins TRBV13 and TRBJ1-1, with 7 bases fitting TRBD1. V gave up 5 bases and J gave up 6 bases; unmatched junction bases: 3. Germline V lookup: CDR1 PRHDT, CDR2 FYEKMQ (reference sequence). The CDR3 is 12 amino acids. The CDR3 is CASSRDRAEAFF. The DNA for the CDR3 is TGTGCCAGCAGCCGTGACAGGGCTGAAGCTTTCTTT.